Listed here are 13 T cell receptor beta chains from one sample, sequenced in a study of glioma-infiltrating T cells after dendritic cell vaccination. Method: immunoSEQ multiplex PCR; TCRdb's copy keeps in-frame clones and lacks some. The sample shows some 10,000 clones, roughly four fifths of them seen only once. Noted time point: after dendritic cell vaccination, including at tumor progression/relapse. The specimen comprised blood, sampled after dendritic cell vaccination. These receptors were collected from a human donor with glioblastoma.

The chain is built from TRBV7-3 and TRBJ2-3; D is unclear. The germline V gene encodes CDR1 SGHTA and CDR2 FQGTGA. Between the trimmed V and J ends, which lost 5 bases and 0 bases, there was a span of 9 bases. The CDR3 sequence is 14 residues long. In nucleotides, the CDR3 is TGTGCCAGCAGCCCAGCGTCTAGCACAGATACGCAGTATTTT. This translates into CASSPASSTDTQYF.

This chain links TRBV13 with TRBJ2-5, with 8 positions matching TRBD1. The CDR3 extends over 16 amino acids. Germline V gives CDR1 PRHDT, CDR2 FYEKMQ (reference sequence). V dropped 5 bases and J dropped 2; count of bases not matched to a gene: 10. The CDR3 sequence: CASSSRTGTFQETQYF. DNA of the CDR3: TGTGCCAGCAGCAGTAGGACAGGGACTTTTCAAGAGACCCAGTACTTC. Filled out from reference TRBV13 and TRBJ2-5, the complete variable domain reads AAGVIQSPRHLIKEKRETATLKCYPIPRHDTVYWYQQGPGQDPQFLISFYEKMQSDKGSIPDRFSAQQFSDYHSELNMSSLELGDSALYFCASSSRTGTFQETQYFGPGTRLLVL.

A single count supports this clone. The gene calls are TRBV29-1 and TRBJ1-5; D is undetermined. This CDR3 has 12 residues. Germline assignment: CDR1 SQVTM and CDR2 ANQGSEA. V was trimmed by 6 bases and J by 7 bases, leaving 13 bases between them. The CDR3 sequence is CSVGGSGQPQHF. CDR3 in DNA: TGCAGCGTGGGAGGATCGGGCCAGCCCCAGCATTTT.

V usage is TRBV9 and J usage is TRBJ2-7, with D possibly being TRBD2 (6 bases). Per the germline V gene, CDR1 is SGDLS and CDR2 is YYNGEE. Trimming cost V 4 bases and J 2 bases, with 16 bases left between them. The CDR3 length is 15 residues. In DNA form, the CDR3 reads TGTGCCAGCAGCTTCGGCGGGGCAGAGACCTACGAGCAGTACTTC. Its translation is CASSFGGAETYEQYF.

The rearrangement joins TRBV27 to TRBJ1-5, with 9 bases lining up with TRBD1. The length of the CDR3 is 16 residues. Germline CDR1 reads MNHEY; CDR2 reads SMNVEV (reference sequence). With 6 bases clipped from V and 6 bases from J, the junction kept 12 bases outside the gene matches. CDR3 DNA: TGTGCCAGCAGAGCGGGACAGGGAGGGTTGGGTCAGCCCCAGCATTTT. Translation gives CASRAGQGGLGQPQHF.

In DNA form, the CDR3 reads TGTGCCTGGAGTGTAGGAGGTCTCGGATTCGAGCAGTACTTC. Translated: CAWSVGGLGFEQYF. The rearrangement uses TRBV30 and TRBJ2-7, with D tentatively TRBD2 (5 bases). V shed 0 bases and J shed 6 bases, with 15 bases lying between them. Germline-derived CDR1 and CDR2 are GTSNPN and SVGIG (reference sequence). CDR3 length: 14 amino acids.

This chain connects TRBV5-1 to TRBJ2-2; no reliable D call. Per germline, CDR1 SGHRS and CDR2 YFSETQ. The ends were cut back, 6 bases at V and 7 bases at J, with 19 bases in the middle. CDR3 length: 15 residues. CDR3 in amino acids: CASTESSKTIGELFF. The CDR3 bases are TGCGCCAGCACTGAATCCTCCAAGACAATCGGGGAGCTGTTTTTT.

This chain joins TRBV5-1 and TRBJ2-3; maybe TRBD1 (6 bases). The V end was cut by 4 bases, the J end by 1 base, with 13 bases between. Germline values: CDR1 SGHRS, CDR2 YFSETQ. The CDR3 totals 15 residues. The CDR3 protein is CASSAGAGGTDTQYF. CDR3 nucleotides: TGCGCCAGCAGCGCCGGGGCAGGGGGCACAGATACGCAGTATTTT. The entire variable domain, with the rest obtained from reference TRBV5-1 and TRBJ2-3, is as follows: KAGVTQTPRYLIKTRGQQVTLSCSPISGHRSVSWYQQTPGQGLQFLFEYFSETQRNKGNFPGRFSGRQFSNSRSEMNVSTLELGDSALYLCASSAGAGGTDTQYFGPGTRLTVL.

The chain is built from TRBV6-6 and TRBJ1-1; D unclear. Germline CDR1 MNHNY, CDR2 SVGAGI (reference sequence). This CDR3 is 15 amino acids long. V lost 4 bases and J 1 base, leaving 13 bases between the germline ends. In DNA form, the CDR3 reads TGTGCCAGCAGTTCCCGCGGCGGCCGGAACACTGAAGCTTTCTTT. This gives the protein CASSSRGGRNTEAFF.

This rearrangement joins TRBV11-2 to TRBJ2-1; the match to TRBD2 covers 9 bases. The CDR3 spans 15 residues. Trimming removed 1 base from V and 7 bases from J; junction bases left unmatched: 5. Germline lookup yields CDR1 SGHAT and CDR2 FQNNGV. CDR3 DNA: TGTGCCAGCAGCTTAGTGCTAGCGGGACCGAATGAGCAGTTCTTC. Translating gives CASSLVLAGPNEQFF.

The rearrangement joins TRBV4-1 to TRBJ2-3, with D perhaps TRBD2 (6 bases). The CDR3 runs to 15 residues. Germline V gene lookup returns CDR1 MGHRA and CDR2 YSYEKL. V lost 3 bases to trimming and J lost 5 bases, with 15 bases between them. The CDR3 spells CASSQGDFGGDTQYF. The CDR3 nucleotides read TGCGCCAGCAGCCAGGGGGACTTTGGGGGAGATACGCAGTATTTT.

This rearrangement joins TRBV27 to TRBJ1-2; 7 bases match TRBD1. Germline V gives CDR1 MNHEY, CDR2 SMNVEV (reference sequence). This CDR3 is built from 13 residues. After removal of 6 bases from V and 4 bases from J, the junction contained 5 bases not matched to a gene. The DNA of the CDR3 is TGTGCCAGCAGGGGGACAGCAGCCTATGGCTACACCTTC. It codes for CASRGTAAYGYTF.

The chain carries TRBV15 and TRBJ1-5, with D possibly TRBD1 on 5 matching bases. Germline loops: CDR1 LNHNV, CDR2 YYDKDF (reference sequence). V was shortened by 9 bases and J by 2 bases, with 11 bases between the two germline ends. The CDR3 spans 13 residues. CDR3 in DNA: TGTGCCACTCAGGGTAATCGCAATCAGCCCCAGCATTTT. Translation: CATQGNRNQPQHF.